This TCR beta chain appears in the sequencing data of a study of T cells after yellow fever vaccination. Study-wide context: Some fractions had low cell numbers, and these were prepared with SMART-Seq v4 Ultra Low Input. Whole-study results and caveats: Few clonotypes appeared in both CD4 and CD8 compartments. High-abundance clonotypes from the bulk population could contaminate FACS-sorted repertoires.

Germline CDR1 is SGHRS and CDR2 is YFSETQ. This CDR3 comprises 14 residues. J lost 2 bases, V lost 4 bases, and 5 bases had no gene match. Points on this clonotype: Its antigen is unknown.

UMIs and a universal primer site were added when TCR cDNA was made by 5'RACE template switching. One entry per CDR3 protein, called by TCRdb with MiXCR from the 5' RACE reads. The table lists 500,000 to 550,000 distinct CDR3 sequences, 21% of them singletons, with around 16% in the top ten. This specimen consisted of PBMCs, obtained 20 to 25 days after the first yellow fever vaccination. The rearrangement uses TRBV5-1 and TRBJ2-5, with TRBD1 identical over 7 bases. The receptor was isolated from a man younger than 35 who received the YFV17D yellow fever vaccine. As DNA, the CDR3 is TGCGCCAGCAGCACACAGGGGCGACAAGAGACCCAGTACTTC. Encoded protein: CASSTQGRQETQYF.